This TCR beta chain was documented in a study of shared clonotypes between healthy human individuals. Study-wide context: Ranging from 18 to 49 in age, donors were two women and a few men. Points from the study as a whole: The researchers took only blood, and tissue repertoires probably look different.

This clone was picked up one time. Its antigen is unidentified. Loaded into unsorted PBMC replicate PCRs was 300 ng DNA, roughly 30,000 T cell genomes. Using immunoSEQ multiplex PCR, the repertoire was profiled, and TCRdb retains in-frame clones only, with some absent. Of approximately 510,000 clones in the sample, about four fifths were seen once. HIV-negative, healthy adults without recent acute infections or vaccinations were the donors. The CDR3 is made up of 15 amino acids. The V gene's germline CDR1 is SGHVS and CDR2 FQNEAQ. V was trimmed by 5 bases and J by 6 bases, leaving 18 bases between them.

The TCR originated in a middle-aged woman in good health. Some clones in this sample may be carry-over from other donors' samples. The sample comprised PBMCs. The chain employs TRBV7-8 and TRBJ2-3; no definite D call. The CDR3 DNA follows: TGTGCCAGCAGCCGATACTCCGAGATCGGGGATACGCAGTATTTT. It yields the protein CASSRYSEIGDTQYF.